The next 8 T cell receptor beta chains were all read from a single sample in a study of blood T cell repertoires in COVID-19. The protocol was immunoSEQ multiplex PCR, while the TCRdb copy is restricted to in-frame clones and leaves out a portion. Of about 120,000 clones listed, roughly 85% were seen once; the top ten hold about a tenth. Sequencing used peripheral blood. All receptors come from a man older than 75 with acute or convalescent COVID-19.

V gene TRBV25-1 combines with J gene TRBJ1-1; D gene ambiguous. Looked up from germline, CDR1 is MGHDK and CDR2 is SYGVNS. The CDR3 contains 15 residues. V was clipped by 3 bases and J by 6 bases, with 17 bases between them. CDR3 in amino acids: CASSDTYRGAAEAFF. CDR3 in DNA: TGTGCCAGCAGTGATACTTACCGGGGTGCGGCTGAAGCTTTCTTT.

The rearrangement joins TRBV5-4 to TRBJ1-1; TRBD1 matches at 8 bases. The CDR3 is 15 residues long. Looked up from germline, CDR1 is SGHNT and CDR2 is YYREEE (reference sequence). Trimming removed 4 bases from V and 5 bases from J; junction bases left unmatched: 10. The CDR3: CASSPRTGRLTEAFF. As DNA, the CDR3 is TGTGCCAGCAGCCCCCGGACAGGGAGGTTAACTGAAGCTTTCTTT.

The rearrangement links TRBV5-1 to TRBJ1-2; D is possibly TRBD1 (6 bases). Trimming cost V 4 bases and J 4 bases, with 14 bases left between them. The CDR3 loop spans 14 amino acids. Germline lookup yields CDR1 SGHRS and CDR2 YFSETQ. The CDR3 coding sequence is TGCGCCAGCAGCGTATTCACAGGGTCCTATGGCTACACCTTC. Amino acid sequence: CASSVFTGSYGYTF.

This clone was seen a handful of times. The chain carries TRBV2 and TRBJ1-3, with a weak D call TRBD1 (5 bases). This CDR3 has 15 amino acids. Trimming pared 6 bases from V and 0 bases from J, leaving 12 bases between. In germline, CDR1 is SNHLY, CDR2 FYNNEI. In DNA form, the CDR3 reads TGTGCCAGCAGGGAACAGGCTTACTCTGGAAACACCATATATTTT. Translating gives CASREQAYSGNTIYF.

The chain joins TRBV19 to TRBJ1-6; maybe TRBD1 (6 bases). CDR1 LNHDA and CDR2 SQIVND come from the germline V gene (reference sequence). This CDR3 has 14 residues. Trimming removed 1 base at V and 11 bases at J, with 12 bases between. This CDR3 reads CASSIGPGAAPLHF. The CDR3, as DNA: TGTGCCAGTAGTATAGGCCCAGGGGCGGCACCCCTCCACTTT.

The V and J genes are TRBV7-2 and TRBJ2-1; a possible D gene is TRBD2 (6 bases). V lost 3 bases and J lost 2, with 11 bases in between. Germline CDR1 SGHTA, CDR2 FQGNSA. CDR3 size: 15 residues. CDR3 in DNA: TGTGCCAGCAGCTTTCACCGACTAGCCTACAATGAGCAGTTCTTC. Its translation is CASSFHRLAYNEQFF.

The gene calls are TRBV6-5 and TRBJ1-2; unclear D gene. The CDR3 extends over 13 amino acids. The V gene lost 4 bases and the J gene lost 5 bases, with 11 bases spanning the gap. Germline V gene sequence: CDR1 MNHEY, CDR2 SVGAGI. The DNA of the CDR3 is TGTGCCAGCAGTTTATCCCGAGTATATGGCTACACCTTC. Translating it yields CASSLSRVYGYTF.

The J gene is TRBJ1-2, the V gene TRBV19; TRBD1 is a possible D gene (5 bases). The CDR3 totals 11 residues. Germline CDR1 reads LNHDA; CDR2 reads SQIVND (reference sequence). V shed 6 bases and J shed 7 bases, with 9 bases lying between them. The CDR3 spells CASSRVGGYTF. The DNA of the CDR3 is TGTGCCAGTAGCAGGGTTGGTGGCTACACCTTC.